The rows below give T cell receptor beta chains drawn from one sample of a study of CD8 T cells in Susac syndrome. TCRdb processed the immunoSEQ multiplex PCR reads anew with MiXCR; each CDR3 protein has one entry. The table has approximately 100,000 distinct CDR3 sequences, about nine tenths seen once. The specimen sequenced was CD4+ T cells from PBMCs. Receptors were obtained from a human donor in good health. Both conserved end residues are trimmed from each CDR3. Size tells how often a clone was seen (once, few, many) or the class of an expanded clone, and some rows leave it out.

>9|TRBV2|TRBJ1-2|-
ASSGGYGYT
>15|TRBV6-2/TRBV6-3|TRBJ2-4|-
ASSYSSGLLAKNIQY
>15|TRBV13|TRBJ2-1|once
ASSLGGARDYYNEQF
>14|TRBV7-7|TRBJ2-2|-
ASSPRTSGGTGELF
>11|TRBV9|TRBJ1-1|-
ASSVDLGAEAF
>12|TRBV7-2|TRBJ1-1|-
ASSLRRKNTEAF
>12|TRBV6-6|TRBJ1-3|-
ASRRDSSGNTIY
>14|TRBV6-5|TRBJ2-5|-
ASSYFHRGRGETQY
>13|TRBV7-2|TRBJ2-7|-
ASSLVSGLAGEQY
>15|TRBV7-2|TRBJ1-3|-
ASSPMPGTGVGNTIY
>15|TRBV20-1|TRBJ2-3|-
SASVPAGDVRTDTQY
>11|TRBV9|TRBJ2-1|-
ASSRGEDNEQF
>12|TRBV25-1|TRBJ1-5|-
ASSMKDRGRPQH
>13|TRBV12-3/TRBV12-4|TRBJ2-7|-
ASSLSGRSPYEQY
>12|TRBV20-1|TRBJ1-2|-
SAREGESRYGYT
>13|TRBV7-2|TRBJ1-5|-
ASSPDGTANQPQH
>14|TRBV15|TRBJ1-4|-
ATSRDPPITNEKLF
>11|TRBV29-1|TRBJ1-1|-
SVEPWGGPEAF
>12|TRBV7-2|TRBJ1-1|once
ASRRGTGLTEAF
>10|TRBV29-1|TRBJ1-2|-
SEQTGAYGYT
>11|TRBV4-2|TRBJ2-1|-
ASSTRDIHEQF
>11|TRBV28|TRBJ2-4|-
ASSPRPQNIQY
>13|TRBV25-1|TRBJ1-6|-
ASSRQGMGNSPLH
>12|TRBV5-6|TRBJ2-7|-
ASSMRTVTYEQY
>12|TRBV7-2|TRBJ1-1|-
ASSRGGGETEAF
>13|TRBV27|TRBJ2-1|-
ASSSQLRGDNEQF
>12|TRBV6-2/TRBV6-3|TRBJ1-1|-
ASSLQGPGTEAF
>11|TRBV6-1|TRBJ1-2|-
ASSEQGARGYT
>11|TRBV7-2|TRBJ2-7|-
ASSSTQGYEQY
>9|TRBV20-1|TRBJ1-2|-
SARLDYGYT
>12|TRBV20-1|TRBJ2-3|-
SARGLAGVDTQY
>13|TRBV20-1|TRBJ2-3|-
SARDRAGGLDTQY
>11|TRBV29-1|TRBJ2-5|once
SGGGTGQETQY
>9|TRBV7-9|TRBJ2-5|-
ASGSGETQY
>14|TRBV20-1|TRBJ2-3|-
SAPLLAGGPTDTQY
>13|TRBV3-1|TRBJ2-6|-
ASSRVPSGANVLT
>9|TRBV7-2|TRBJ1-2|-
ASSLARRYT
>13|TRBV10-3|TRBJ2-7|-
ATMGAGGDSYEQY